A single T cell receptor beta chain is shown here with its context. What it recognizes is unknown. V was clipped by 2 bases and J by 2 bases, with 9 bases between them. Germline CDR1 and CDR2: SGHTA and FQGNSA. The CDR3 covers 14 residues. Via MiXCR, TCRdb re-called the reads, giving one row per CDR3 protein. Among approximately 150,000 distinct CDR3 sequences, roughly 21% were seen once, and the ten largest hold 25%. These data are taken from a study of T cell repertoires in cytomegalovirus infection. Study-wide findings and caveats: Predominance within the ex vivo response was attributable to HLA-C-restricted CMV-specific TCR beta clonotypes.

This TCR was recovered from a human donor in good health (CMV status not recorded). Some clones in this sample may be carry-over from other donors' samples. The sample was CD8+ T cells from cultured PBMCs, taken from culture after CMV antigen stimulation. The chain links TRBV7-2 to TRBJ1-1; D remains ambiguous. As DNA, the CDR3 is TGTGCCAGCAGCTTAAGGTTACGAAACACTGAAGCTTTCTTT. Translating it yields CASSLRLRNTEAFF.